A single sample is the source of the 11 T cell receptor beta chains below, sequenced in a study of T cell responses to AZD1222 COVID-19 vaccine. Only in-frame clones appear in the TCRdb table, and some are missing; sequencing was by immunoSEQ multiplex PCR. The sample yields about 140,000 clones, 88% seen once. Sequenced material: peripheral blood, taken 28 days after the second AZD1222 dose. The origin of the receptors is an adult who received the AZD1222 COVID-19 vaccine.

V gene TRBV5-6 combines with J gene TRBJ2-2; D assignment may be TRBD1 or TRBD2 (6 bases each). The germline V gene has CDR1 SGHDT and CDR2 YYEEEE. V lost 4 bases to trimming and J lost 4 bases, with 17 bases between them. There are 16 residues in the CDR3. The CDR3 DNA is TGTGCCAGCAGCGCGACCGGGGGCGGAGGCACCGGGGAGCTGTTTTTT. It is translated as CASSATGGGGTGELFF.

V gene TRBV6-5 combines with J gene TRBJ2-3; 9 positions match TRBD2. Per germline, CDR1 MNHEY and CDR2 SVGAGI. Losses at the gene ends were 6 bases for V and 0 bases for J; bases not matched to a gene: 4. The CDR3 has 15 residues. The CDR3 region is CASRRTSVSTDTQYF. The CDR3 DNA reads TGTGCCAGCAGGAGGACTAGCGTGAGCACAGATACGCAGTATTTT.

The CDR3 nucleotides read TGTGCCAGCAGCTTAGAGGGTAGCAATCAGCCCCAGCATTTT. This codes for CASSLEGSNQPQHF. The V gene is TRBV11-2, the J gene TRBJ1-5; D is uncertain. This CDR3 is built from 14 residues. V was cut by 0 bases and J by 0 bases, with 3 bases left in between. The germline V gene encodes CDR1 SGHAT and CDR2 FQNNGV. The variable domain in full, with the rest retrieved from reference TRBV11-2 and TRBJ1-5, is EAGVAQSPRYKIIEKRQSVAFWCNPISGHATLYWYQQILGQGPKLLIQFQNNGVVDDSQLPKDRFSAERLKGVDSTLKIQPAKLEDSAVYLCASSLEGSNQPQHFGDGTRLSIL.

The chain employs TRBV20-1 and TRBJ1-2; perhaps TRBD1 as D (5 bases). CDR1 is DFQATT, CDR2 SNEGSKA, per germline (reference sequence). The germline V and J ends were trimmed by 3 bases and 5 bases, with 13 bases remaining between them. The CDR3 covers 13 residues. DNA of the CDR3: TGCAGTGCTAGTGGGGCCCCCATATATGGCTACACCTTC. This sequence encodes CSASGAPIYGYTF.

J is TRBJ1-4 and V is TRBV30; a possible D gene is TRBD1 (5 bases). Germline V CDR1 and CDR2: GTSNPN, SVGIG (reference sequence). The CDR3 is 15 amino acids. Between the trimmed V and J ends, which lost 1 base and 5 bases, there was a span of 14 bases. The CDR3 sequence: CAWSDWGSENEKLFF. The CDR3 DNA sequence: TGTGCCTGGAGTGACTGGGGCAGCGAGAATGAAAAACTGTTTTTT.

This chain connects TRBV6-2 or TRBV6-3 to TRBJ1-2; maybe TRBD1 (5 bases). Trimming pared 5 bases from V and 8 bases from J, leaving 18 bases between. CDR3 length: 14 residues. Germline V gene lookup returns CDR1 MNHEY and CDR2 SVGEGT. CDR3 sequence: CASSVGTYGGGYTF. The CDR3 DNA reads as TGTGCCAGCAGTGTCGGGACTTACGGTGGCGGCTACACCTTC.

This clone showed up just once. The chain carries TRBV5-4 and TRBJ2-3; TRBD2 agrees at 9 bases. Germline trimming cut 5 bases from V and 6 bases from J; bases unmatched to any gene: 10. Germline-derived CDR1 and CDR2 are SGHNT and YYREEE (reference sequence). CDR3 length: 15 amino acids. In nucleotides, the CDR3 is TGTGCCAGCAGTCGTAGCGGGAGTGGGGGGGATACGCAGTATTTT. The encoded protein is CASSRSGSGGDTQYF.

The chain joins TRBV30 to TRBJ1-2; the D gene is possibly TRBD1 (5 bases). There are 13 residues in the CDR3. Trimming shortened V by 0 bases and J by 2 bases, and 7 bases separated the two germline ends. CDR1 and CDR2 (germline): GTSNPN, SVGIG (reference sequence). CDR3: CAWSVRGNYGYTF. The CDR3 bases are TGTGCCTGGAGTGTACGGGGGAACTATGGCTACACCTTC.

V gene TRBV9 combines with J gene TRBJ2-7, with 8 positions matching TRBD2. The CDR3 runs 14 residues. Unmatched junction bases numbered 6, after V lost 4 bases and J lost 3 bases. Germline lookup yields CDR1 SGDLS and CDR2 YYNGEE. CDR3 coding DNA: TGTGCCAGCAGCCTAGGCGGGACTAGCTACGAGCAGTACTTC. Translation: CASSLGGTSYEQYF.

The CDR3 spells CASSLRAGDTQYF. The CDR3 DNA reads TGTGCCAGCAGTTTGAGGGCGGGCGATACGCAGTATTTT. V and J are TRBV12-3 or TRBV12-4 and TRBJ2-3; weak D call: TRBD2 (5 bases). V lost 3 bases and J lost 6, with 10 bases in between. The CDR3 contains 13 residues.

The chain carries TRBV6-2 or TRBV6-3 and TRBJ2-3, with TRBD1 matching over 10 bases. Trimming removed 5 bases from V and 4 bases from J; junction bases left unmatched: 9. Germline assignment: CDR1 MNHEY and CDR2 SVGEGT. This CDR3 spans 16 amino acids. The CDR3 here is CASSSLETGGPDTQYF. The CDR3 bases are TGTGCCAGCAGTAGCCTTGAGACAGGGGGCCCAGATACGCAGTATTTT.